This TCR beta chain was found in a study of human T cells and chemical hapten exposure. Notes on the study in general: Following DPC sensitization, TCRs present above 1 in 1000 frequency showed no change.

The CDR3 extends over 15 amino acids. V gave up 6 bases and J gave up 1 base, with 15 bases separating them. Germline assignment: CDR1 SQVTM and CDR2 ANQGSEA. Whole blood that had not been fractionated was the source of extracted total RNA. The library attached unique molecular identifiers to individual cDNA molecules. Using its own MiXCR run on the reads, TCRdb lists one record per CDR3 protein. The table lists around 120,000 distinct CDR3 sequences, around 9% of them singletons. This clonotype was seen a handful of times. What it binds is not known. V is TRBV29-1 and J is TRBJ1-4; possibly TRBD1 for D (5 bases). This clonotype originated in a human donor in good health. Some clones in this sample may be carry-over from other donors' samples. Sequencing used whole blood. Here the CDR3 DNA reads TGCAGCGTGGCCCTACGGGGCCTAACTAATGAAAAACTGTTTTTT. Translated, it gives CSVALRGLTNEKLFF.